These 20 T cell receptor beta chains were sequenced from one sample in a study of glioma-infiltrating T cells after dendritic cell vaccination. This table comes from immunoSEQ multiplex PCR, and its TCRdb copy is limited to in-frame clones, with some not included. This sample has fewer than 50,000 clones, with approximately 82% found just once. The material sequenced was blood, taken before dendritic cell vaccination. These receptor sequences come from a human donor with glioblastoma.

The genes are TRBV5-6 and TRBJ2-5; tentative D call: TRBD1 (6 bases). CDR1 and CDR2 from the germline V gene are SGHDT and YYEEEE. V gave up 4 bases and J gave up 1 base, with 11 bases separating them. CDR3 size: 14 residues. CDR3 DNA sequence: TGTGCCAGCAGCGTCGGGACAATCCAAGAGACCCAGTACTTC. Protein sequence: CASSVGTIQETQYF.

V usage is TRBV28 and J usage is TRBJ1-2, with D unclear. V dropped 5 bases and J dropped 6 bases, with 19 bases sitting between them. The CDR3 has 15 amino acids. Germline V gives CDR1 MDHEN, CDR2 SYDVKM. The CDR3 is CASSHTVRLRDGYTF. The CDR3 DNA follows: TGTGCCAGCAGTCACACGGTGAGGTTGCGTGATGGCTACACCTTC.

This clone was picked up a small number of times. The V call is TRBV14, the J call TRBJ2-5; 10 bases map to TRBD1. CDR3 length: 16 amino acids. The V and J ends lost 3 bases and 6 bases, in that order; junction bases with no gene match: 10. Germline V gene sequence: CDR1 SGHDN, CDR2 FVKESK. The CDR3 reads CASSHKTGGYLQTQYF. The CDR3, as DNA: TGTGCCAGCAGCCATAAGACAGGGGGCTATCTACAGACCCAGTACTTC.

The CDR3 sequence is CASSWGPRGSYEQYF. Here the CDR3 DNA reads TGTGCCAGTAGTTGGGGCCCGCGAGGCTCCTACGAGCAGTACTTC. This rearrangement joins TRBV19 to TRBJ2-7, with TRBD1 as a possible D gene (5 bases). V shed 5 bases and J shed 0 bases, with 14 bases lying between them. The CDR3 totals 15 residues. Germline V gene sequence: CDR1 LNHDA, CDR2 SQIVND (reference sequence). Using reference TRBV19 and TRBJ2-7 for the parts outside the CDR3, the full variable domain is DGGITQSPKYLFRKEGQNVTLSCEQNLNHDAMYWYRQDPGQGLRLIYYSQIVNDFQKGDIAEGYSVSREKKESFPLTVTSAQKNPTAFYLCASSWGPRGSYEQYFGPGTRLTVT.

J is TRBJ1-1 and V is TRBV19; D remains ambiguous. The CDR3 is 13 amino acids. Trimming pared 6 bases from V and 3 bases from J, leaving 11 bases between. Germline V gene sequence: CDR1 LNHDA, CDR2 SQIVND (reference sequence). The chain's CDR3 is CASRGEGDTEAFF. For the CDR3, the DNA is TGTGCCAGTAGGGGTGAAGGAGACACTGAAGCTTTCTTT.

The chain joins TRBV7-2 to TRBJ1-3; D not certain. Looked up from germline, CDR1 is SGHTA and CDR2 is FQGNSA. Deletions cut 5 bases from V and 0 bases from J, with 8 bases between. CDR3 length: 14 residues. CDR3 region: CASSPKSSGNTIYF. The CDR3 DNA reads as TGTGCCAGCAGCCCCAAGAGCTCTGGAAACACCATATATTTT.

This clone was found a few times. This chain links TRBV25-1 with TRBJ2-6; tentatively, D is TRBD2 (6 bases). V lost 3 bases and J 4 bases, leaving 10 bases between the germline ends. This CDR3 has 15 residues. Per the germline V gene, CDR1 is MGHDK and CDR2 is SYGVNS. CDR3 nucleotide sequence: TGTGCCAGCAGTGATGGAGGGGCCGGGGCCAACGTCCTGACTTTC. It is translated as CASSDGGAGANVLTF.

This clone was seen only a few times. V and J are TRBV25-1 and TRBJ2-5, with 7 positions matching TRBD1. CDR1 and CDR2 from the germline V gene are MGHDK and SYGVNS. The length of the CDR3 is 13 residues. V was clipped by 8 bases and J by 5 bases; unmatched bases: 8. The CDR3 spells CASVQQGSETQYF. CDR3 bases: TGTGCCAGCGTACAACAGGGGTCCGAGACCCAGTACTTC. Using reference TRBV25-1 and TRBJ2-5 for the parts outside the CDR3, the full variable domain is EADIYQTPRYLVIGTGKKITLECSQTMGHDKMYWYQQDPGMELHLIHYSYGVNSTEKGDLSSESTVSRIRTEHFPLTLESARPSHTSQYLCASVQQGSETQYFGPGTRLLVL.

V gene TRBV30 combines with J gene TRBJ1-2, with 12 bases fitting TRBD1. Germline V CDR1 and CDR2: GTSNPN, SVGIG (reference sequence). This CDR3 has 15 amino acids. With V trimmed by 5 bases and J by 4 bases, 8 bases remained unmatched. For the CDR3, the DNA is TGTGCCTGGGCGGGGACAGGGGGCGCCGGCTATGGCTACACCTTC. Its protein product is CAWAGTGGAGYGYTF.

The chain links TRBV4-2 to TRBJ2-5; 8 bases fit TRBD2. The CDR3 extends over 14 amino acids. The trim removed 1 base at V and 2 bases at J, leaving 0 bases unmatched. The germline V gene encodes CDR1 LGHNA and CDR2 YNFKEQ. CDR3 amino acids: CASSQGLAQETQYF. The CDR3 DNA sequence: TGTGCCAGCAGCCAAGGACTAGCGCAAGAGACCCAGTACTTC.

In this sample, this clone turned up once. The CDR3 is CASSLGGGAGEQYF. The DNA for the CDR3 is TGTGCCAGCAGCTTAGGCGGGGGGGCCGGGGAGCAGTACTTC. The V call is TRBV11-1, the J call TRBJ2-7; the match to TRBD2 covers 9 bases. From germline, CDR1 is SGHAT and CDR2 FQDESV (reference sequence). V was clipped by 1 base and J by 7 bases; unmatched bases: 5. The CDR3 runs 14 residues.

The chain joins TRBV13 to TRBJ2-1, with 10 bases that match TRBD2. The CDR3 totals 17 residues. With V trimmed by 3 bases and J by 10 bases, 15 bases remained unmatched. The germline V gene encodes CDR1 PRHDT and CDR2 FYEKMQ (reference sequence). The CDR3: CASSLTSGLFYTPEQFF. The CDR3 region has the DNA TGTGCCAGCAGCTTGACTAGCGGGCTCTTTTATACGCCCGAGCAGTTCTTC.

The chain has TRBV6-5 and TRBJ2-5; the D gene is possibly TRBD2 (6 bases). Near its end, the DNA agrees better with TRBJ2-7, so the J call may be wrong. The CDR3 length is 15 residues. The germline CDR1 and CDR2 sequences are MNHEY and SVGAGI. The CDR3 here is CASSYDSGTRYEQYF. The CDR3 nucleotides are TGTGCCAGCAGTTACGACTCCGGGACTCGCTACGAGCAGTACTTC.

This clone was observed once. At one of its ends the junction is not consistent with the germline gene, which may arise from a read error. The J gene is TRBJ1-2, the V gene TRBV30, with a tentative D call TRBD1 (5 bases). The CDR3 is 11 residues long. Germline values: CDR1 GTSNPN, CDR2 SVGIG (reference sequence). The CDR3 DNA reads TGTGCCTGGGATGTGGGGGGTAGGGAGTTCTTC. Translation: CAWDVGGREFF.

V usage is TRBV7-2 and J usage is TRBJ2-1; 7 bases are shared with TRBD1. Germline CDR1 is SGHTA and CDR2 is FQGNSA. The CDR3 has 13 residues. Losses at the gene ends were 1 base for V and 7 bases for J; bases not matched to a gene: 1. For the CDR3, the DNA is TGTGCCAGCAGCTTAGAACAGGGGAATGAGCAGTTCTTC. Translating gives CASSLEQGNEQFF.

This chain joins TRBV6-1 and TRBJ1-2, with D possibly matching TRBD1 (6 bases). Germline CDR1 reads MNHNS; CDR2 reads SASEGT. Trimming stripped 6 bases from V and 5 bases from J, with 16 bases between. The CDR3 length is 14 residues. DNA of the CDR3: TGTGCCAGCAGCCAGGCCAGGGGAGAGTATGGCTACACCTTC. Translation gives CASSQARGEYGYTF.

This clone was seen more than once but under ten times. The chain recombines TRBV5-4 with TRBJ2-7, with TRBD1 matching over 8 bases. V was clipped by 4 bases and J by 7 bases; unmatched bases: 10. Germline V gene sequence: CDR1 SGHNT, CDR2 YYREEE (reference sequence). This CDR3 is 14 amino acids long. The CDR3 bases are TGTGCCAGCAGCATAGGACAGGGTCGAAATGAGCAGTACTTC. Protein: CASSIGQGRNEQYF.

The chain employs TRBV14 and TRBJ2-7; 11 nucleotides align to TRBD1. Germline V gene lookup returns CDR1 SGHDN and CDR2 FVKESK. CDR3 length equals 15 residues. The V and J ends lost 3 bases and 4 bases, in that order; junction bases with no gene match: 5. CDR3 residues: CASSHRTGGEYEQYF. The CDR3 DNA sequence: TGTGCCAGCAGCCACCGGACAGGGGGCGAGTACGAGCAGTACTTC.

This chain joins TRBV19 and TRBJ1-1; 9 bases map to TRBD1. Germline CDR1 is LNHDA and CDR2 is SQIVND (reference sequence). The CDR3 consists of 12 residues. After removal of 10 bases from V and 4 bases from J, the junction contained 4 bases not matched to a gene. CDR3 nucleotide sequence: TGTGCCATTAAGACAGGGGGCACTGAAGCTTTCTTT. Translation: CAIKTGGTEAFF.

The rearrangement links TRBV4-2 to TRBJ2-5, with TRBD2 matching over 9 bases. The CDR3 length is 16 residues. Germline V gene sequence: CDR1 LGHNA, CDR2 YNFKEQ. V shed 0 bases, J shed 5 bases, and the junction held 7 bases outside the gene matches. The CDR3 is CASSQDGGGARETQYF. The CDR3 region has the DNA TGTGCCAGCAGCCAAGACGGCGGGGGGGCTCGGGAGACCCAGTACTTC.